One sample yielded the 28 T cell receptor beta chains listed below, sequenced in a study of beta chain features in type 1 diabetes. These receptors have no identified antigens. Points from the study as a whole: Shorter TCRB CDR3s, moderately but significantly so, were found in Type 1 diabetes patients in all four CD4+ subsets.

Expressed TCRB transcripts were sequenced because the isolated RNA had all been reverse transcribed beforehand. This table comes from immunoSEQ multiplex PCR, and its TCRdb copy is limited to in-frame clones, with some not included. The sample holds under 850,000 clones, over 10% seen once. The sample taken for sequencing was naive CD4+ T cells from blood. The receptors derive from a young man with type 1 diabetes.

The CDR3 sequence is CASSLDRTYTGELFF. The CDR3 DNA reads as TGCGCCAGCAGCTTGGACAGGACCTACACCGGGGAGCTGTTTTTT. V is TRBV5-1 and J is TRBJ2-2; possibly TRBD1 for D (5 bases). CDR1 SGHRS and CDR2 YFSETQ come from the germline V gene. The CDR3 has 15 residues. V shed 0 bases and J shed 3 bases, with 9 bases lying between them.

The V gene is TRBV25-1, the J gene TRBJ2-3; D may correspond to TRBD1 or TRBD2 (5 bases each). Trimming took 4 bases from V and 1 from J, leaving 18 bases between them. Germline V gene sequence: CDR1 MGHDK, CDR2 SYGVNS. The CDR3 runs to 17 residues. The CDR3 spells CASSAAGIGTGTDTQYF. CDR3 coding DNA: TGTGCCAGCAGTGCCGCGGGTATAGGGACGGGCACAGATACGCAGTATTTT.

This clone was counted only a few times. V usage is TRBV30 and J usage is TRBJ1-2, with 9 bases lining up with TRBD1. Germline V gene data show CDR1 as GTSNPN and CDR2 as SVGIG (reference sequence). CDR3 size: 11 residues. Written as DNA, the CDR3 is TGTACGGAGGGGGACAGGGACGGCTACACCTTC. It yields the protein CTEGDRDGYTF. Full variable domain (remainder filled in from reference TRBV30 and TRBJ1-2): SQTIHQWPATLVQPVGSPLSLECTVEGTSNPNLYWYRQAAGRGLQLLFYSVGIGQISSEVPQNLSASRPQDRQFILSSKKLLLSDSGFYLCTEGDRDGYTFGSGTRLTVV.

This clone turned up a few times. The chain joins TRBV29-1 to TRBJ1-1; D is possibly TRBD1 (6 bases). The germline V and J ends were trimmed by 5 bases and 1 base, with 11 bases remaining between them. Per germline, CDR1 SQVTM and CDR2 ANQGSEA. The CDR3 has 13 residues. The CDR3 DNA reads as TGCAGCGTTCGGAGGGGGTCGAACACTGAAGCTTTCTTT. Amino acids: CSVRRGSNTEAFF.

This clone has only a few counts. The chain employs TRBV14 and TRBJ1-1, with D unresolved. V was pared by 0 bases and J by 7 bases, with 12 bases between. Germline-derived CDR1 and CDR2 are SGHDN and FVKESK. CDR3 length: 14 residues. CDR3 protein: CASSQEGWADEAFF. As DNA, the CDR3 is TGTGCCAGCAGCCAAGAAGGGTGGGCGGATGAAGCTTTCTTT.

In this sample, this clone turned up once. The chain combines TRBV18 with TRBJ2-5; possibly TRBD2 for D (5 bases). The germline gives CDR1 KGHSH, CDR2 LQKENI. The CDR3 is 14 amino acids. Trimming took off 0 bases at V and 5 bases at J, with 10 bases between the two ends. Here the CDR3 DNA reads TGTGCCAGCTCACCACCATCGGACTGGGAGACCCAGTACTTC. It codes for CASSPPSDWETQYF.

This sequence joins TRBV6-6 and TRBJ2-1, with 7 bases fitting TRBD1. CDR3 size: 13 residues. Germline CDR1 is MNHNY and CDR2 is SVGAGI (reference sequence). V lost 10 bases, J lost 4 bases, and 7 bases stayed unmatched. This CDR3 is CATGQAAYNEQFF. CDR3 DNA: TGTGCCACCGGACAGGCCGCTTACAATGAGCAGTTCTTC.

The V gene is TRBV5-1, the J gene TRBJ2-1, with D possibly being TRBD1 (6 bases). The CDR3 is 14 residues long. Germline CDR1 SGHRS, CDR2 YFSETQ. V shed 2 bases and J shed 7 bases, with 13 bases lying between them. The CDR3 protein is CASSLRTVRNEQFF. The CDR3 coding sequence is TGCGCCAGCAGCTTAAGGACAGTGAGGAATGAGCAGTTCTTC.

Concerning this clone: Other nucleotide sequences from this sample produce the same CDR3. The rearrangement joins TRBV28 to TRBJ1-4; D gene unclear. The CDR3 runs to 15 residues. Germline loops: CDR1 MDHEN, CDR2 SYDVKM. V was shortened by 3 bases and J by 0 bases, with 8 bases between the two germline ends. CDR3 protein: CASSLGSATNEKLFF. Here the CDR3 DNA reads TGTGCCAGCAGTTTGGGCAGTGCAACTAATGAAAAACTGTTTTTT.

The chain couples TRBV5-1 to TRBJ1-2, with 8 bases lining up with TRBD1. Germline trimming cut 3 bases from V and 6 bases from J; bases unmatched to any gene: 7. Germline assignment: CDR1 SGHRS and CDR2 YFSETQ. The CDR3 covers 14 residues. This chain's CDR3 is CASSSTGAGDGYTF. The CDR3 DNA is TGCGCCAGCAGCTCGACAGGGGCAGGGGATGGCTACACCTTC.

The V gene is TRBV7-9, the J gene TRBJ2-3; possible D gene TRBD2, 6 bases. The germline V and J ends were trimmed by 6 bases and 4 bases, with 11 bases remaining between them. The CDR3 sequence is 13 residues long. Germline V lookup: CDR1 SEHNR, CDR2 FQNEAQ (reference sequence). In DNA, the CDR3 is TGTGCCAGCAGAATAGGGACTTCAGATACGCAGTATTTT. Its protein product is CASRIGTSDTQYF.

This clone was seen a few times. V and J are TRBV4-1 and TRBJ1-2, with a weak D call TRBD1 (6 bases). The CDR3 consists of 13 residues. V was trimmed by 6 bases and J by 1 base, leaving 9 bases between them. Germline CDR1 is MGHRA and CDR2 is YSYEKL. CDR3 region: CASRQGINYGYTF. CDR3 nucleotides: TGCGCCAGCAGACAGGGAATTAACTATGGCTACACCTTC.

A few counts support this clone. The chain carries TRBV29-1 and TRBJ1-1; D is unresolved. There are 13 residues in the CDR3. CDR1 is SQVTM and CDR2 is ANQGSEA in the germline V gene. V was pared by 5 bases and J by 3 bases, with 13 bases between. The CDR3 nucleotides are TGCAGCGTTCGCCATGGTGGGCACACTGAAGCTTTCTTT. As protein: CSVRHGGHTEAFF.

Only a few counts were recorded for this clone. The V gene is TRBV6-1, the J gene TRBJ2-7, with 13 bases aligning to TRBD2. From germline, CDR1 is MNHNS and CDR2 SASEGT. Trimming removed 1 base from V and 0 bases from J; junction bases left unmatched: 6. CDR3 length: 18 amino acids. In DNA form, the CDR3 reads TGTGCCAGCAGTGAAGAGGGGACTAGCGGGACGAGCTCCTACGAGCAGTACTTC. Amino acid sequence: CASSEEGTSGTSSYEQYF.

This clone was detected only a few times. V and J are TRBV14 and TRBJ2-2; 7 positions match TRBD1. The trim removed 3 bases at V and 4 bases at J, leaving 5 bases unmatched. The CDR3 consists of 15 residues. In germline, CDR1 is SGHDN, CDR2 FVKESK. The CDR3: CASSHSNRGTGELFF. The CDR3 nucleotides read TGTGCCAGCAGCCATTCTAACAGGGGCACCGGGGAGCTGTTTTTT.

This clone appeared a few times. The chain carries TRBV30 and TRBJ2-7, with a tentative D call TRBD2 (6 bases). The CDR3 covers 12 residues. V was pared by 5 bases and J by 2 bases, with 10 bases between. Germline CDR1 reads GTSNPN; CDR2 reads SVGIG (reference sequence). This CDR3 is CAWAGTPYEQYF. The CDR3 coding sequence is TGTGCCTGGGCAGGGACTCCCTACGAGCAGTACTTC.

Only a few counts were recorded for this clone. The CDR3 is CASTARGGTGGYEQYF. The CDR3 DNA reads as TGTGCCAGCACCGCGCGCGGCGGGACAGGGGGCTACGAGCAGTACTTC. The rearrangement joins TRBV6-6 to TRBJ2-7; TRBD1 matches at 11 bases. The CDR3 is 16 residues long. Germline CDR1 is MNHNY and CDR2 is SVGAGI (reference sequence). J gave up 3 bases and V 7 bases, and 11 bases lay outside the gene matches.

The J gene is TRBJ2-7, the V gene TRBV20-1; D ambiguous. In germline, CDR1 is DFQATT, CDR2 SNEGSKA (reference sequence). This CDR3 comprises 11 residues. V lost 1 base, J lost 6 bases, and 7 bases lay in between. CDR3 sequence reads: CSARALPEQYF. CDR3 DNA: TGCAGTGCTAGAGCTCTTCCCGAGCAGTACTTC.

The V and J genes are TRBV19 and TRBJ2-7; 11 nucleotides align to TRBD1. Germline V gives CDR1 LNHDA, CDR2 SQIVND (reference sequence). CDR3 length: 13 amino acids. The V segment lost 9 bases and the J segment 4 bases; nucleotides outside the gene matches: 5. DNA for the CDR3: TGTGCCAGCATCGGGGACAGGGGGTACGAGCAGTACTTC. This translates into CASIGDRGYEQYF.

As regards this clone: The sample has other DNA sequences that encode this CDR3 too. V and J are TRBV30 and TRBJ1-6; D ambiguous. The CDR3 spans 15 residues. Germline V gene lookup returns CDR1 GTSNPN and CDR2 SVGIG (reference sequence). Trimming took off 0 bases at V and 0 bases at J, with 6 bases between the two ends. The CDR3 here is CAWSVTSSYNSPLHF. As DNA, the CDR3 is TGTGCCTGGAGTGTAACCAGCTCCTATAATTCACCCCTCCACTTT.

This clone was seen a handful of times. The chain couples TRBV28 to TRBJ2-7, with D perhaps matching TRBD1 or TRBD2 (5 bases each). CDR3 length equals 14 residues. V was trimmed by 2 bases and J by 3 bases, leaving 11 bases between them. Germline V gene sequence: CDR1 MDHEN, CDR2 SYDVKM. Here the CDR3 DNA reads TGTGCCAGCAGTTTAGGGGGACCCCTCTACGAGCAGTACTTC. Its protein is CASSLGGPLYEQYF.

The J gene is TRBJ2-3, the V gene TRBV10-3, with D uncertain. The CDR3 spans 15 residues. CDR1 and CDR2 from the germline V gene are ENHRY and SYGVKD. Between the trimmed V and J ends, which lost 2 bases and 4 bases, there was a span of 13 bases. The DNA for the CDR3 is TGTGCCATCAGTGAGGGAGCTTTAAATTCAGATACGCAGTATTTT. Translating it yields CAISEGALNSDTQYF.

The chain recombines TRBV6-5 with TRBJ2-7; D is possibly TRBD1 (7 bases). The CDR3 has 15 amino acids. V lost 0 bases, J lost 4 bases, and 13 bases lay in between. Germline V gene lookup returns CDR1 MNHEY and CDR2 SVGAGI. The CDR3 region has the DNA TGTGCCAGCAGTTACTCGGGCAGGGGGGTATACGAGCAGTACTTC. Its translation is CASSYSGRGVYEQYF.

The CDR3 bases are TGTGCCAGCAGCGTCGCACTGGGACAGGGGGCGCTCCCTCGAGATACGCAGTATTTT. This sequence encodes CASSVALGQGALPRDTQYF. The rearrangement links TRBV9 to TRBJ2-3, with 12 bases fitting TRBD1. The CDR3 extends over 19 amino acids. V was pared by 2 bases and J by 5 bases, with 15 bases of the junction left unmatched. From germline, CDR1 is SGDLS and CDR2 YYNGEE.

V gene TRBV5-6 combines with J gene TRBJ2-5, with D hard to call. In germline, CDR1 is SGHDT, CDR2 YYEEEE. The CDR3 consists of 14 residues. Trimming took off 2 bases at V and 0 bases at J, with 8 bases between the two ends. CDR3 nucleotide sequence: TGTGCCAGCAGCTTTCTCGCATACCAAGAGACCCAGTACTTC. Translated, it gives CASSFLAYQETQYF.

This clone was seen only a few times. V and J are TRBV7-8 and TRBJ1-5, with 9 bases that match TRBD1. The CDR3 has 15 residues. Losses at the gene ends were 1 base for V and 5 bases for J; bases not matched to a gene: 3. The germline CDR1 and CDR2 sequences are SGHVS and FQNEAQ. The CDR3 loop is CASSLGGQGHQPQHF. CDR3 bases: TGTGCCAGCAGCTTAGGGGGACAGGGTCATCAGCCCCAGCATTTT.

The gene calls are TRBV30 and TRBJ2-5; D is possibly TRBD1 (5 bases). V was pared by 1 base and J by 4 bases, with 7 bases between. CDR1 is GTSNPN and CDR2 is SVGIG in the germline V gene (reference sequence). CDR3 length: 12 residues. The CDR3 sequence is CAWSGQIETQYF. The CDR3 coding sequence is TGTGCCTGGAGTGGACAGATAGAGACCCAGTACTTC. The variable domain in full, with the rest retrieved from reference TRBV30 and TRBJ2-5, is SQTIHQWPATLVQPVGSPLSLECTVEGTSNPNLYWYRQAAGRGLQLLFYSVGIGQISSEVPQNLSASRPQDRQFILSSKKLLLSDSGFYLCAWSGQIETQYFGPGTRLLVL.

There are a few counts of this clone. The rearrangement uses TRBV5-1 and TRBJ1-1; D might be TRBD1 (6 bases). The CDR3 has 14 residues. Trimming cost V 4 bases and J 7 bases, with 17 bases left between them. The germline V gene has CDR1 SGHRS and CDR2 YFSETQ. The DNA of the CDR3 is TGCGCCAGCAGCCCGGTCGTCGGGGGCGATGAAGCTTTCTTT. This sequence encodes CASSPVVGGDEAFF.